This T cell receptor beta chain stems from a study of OX40 agonist ivuxolimab in advanced cancers. For the study at large: People who had prior anti-PD-1, anti-PD-L1 or anti-CTLA-4 therapy could take part, and under 45% had some.

Study-wide results and caveats: Partial responders at 0.1-3.0 mg/kg had among the lowest clonal expansion. Low normalized T-cell clonal expansion was additionally recorded for some nonresponders. Relative to CD4+ cells, CD8+ T cells on average had more expanded clones.

As regards this clone: Its antigen remains unidentified.

Germline CDR1 LNHNV, CDR2 YYDKDF (reference sequence). CDR3 length: 16 residues. V gave up 0 bases and J gave up 4 bases, with 16 bases separating them. The table came from immunoSEQ multiplex PCR; TCRdb's copy has only in-frame clones and leaves some out. The sample shows about 46,000 clones, about 91% of them seen only once. The material sequenced was CD4+ or CD8+ T cells sorted from blood, taken in a trial of the OX40 agonist ivuxolimab. The chain joins TRBV15 to TRBJ2-7; D is possibly TRBD2 (5 bases). The clonotype originates from an adult with an advanced solid tumor such as melanoma, head and neck, liver or kidney cancer. The CDR3 DNA is TGTGCCACCAGCAGAGAGATTCCGGACGGACTGTACGAGCAGTACTTC. It translates to CATSREIPDGLYEQYF.